This T cell receptor beta chain was captured by sequencing in a study of cytomegalovirus exposure and HLA in healthy donors. In the PCR, 60 Vbeta and 13 Jbeta primers were used. Measured with immunoSEQ multiplex PCR; TCRdb has only the in-frame clones, and not every one. The table for this sample gives over 100,000 clones. This TCR came from a man aged 18 to 30 in good health and CMV-seronegative. Material: PBMCs.

The CDR3 protein is CSADRADTEAFF. The CDR3, as DNA: TGCAGCGCTGACAGGGCGGACACTGAAGCTTTCTTT. This chain connects TRBV29-1 to TRBJ1-1, with TRBD1 matching over 7 bases. With V trimmed by 7 bases and J by 3 bases, 5 bases remained unmatched. Germline V gene data show CDR1 as SQVTM and CDR2 as ANQGSEA. The CDR3 loop spans 12 amino acids.